Reported below is one T cell receptor (beta chain). This sample stems from a study of shared T cell receptors in the human thymus. Produced via immunoSEQ multiplex PCR; TCRdb's table is partial and in-frame only. The table includes roughly 410,000 clones, more than 85% detected once. Specimen: thymocytes. The receptor comes from a human donor.

The CDR3 DNA is TGTGCCAGCAGCTTCCCCTGGGGGACAGGGGACACCGGGGAGCTGTTTTTT. Translated, it gives CASSFPWGTGDTGELFF. This chain connects TRBV11-3 to TRBJ2-2, with 10 nucleotides matching TRBD1. The junction had 7 bases not matched to a gene; V was cut back by 3 bases and J by 3 bases. This CDR3 region has 17 residues. The germline gives CDR1 SGHNT, CDR2 YENEEA.